This T cell receptor (beta chain) was obtained from a study of blood T cell repertoires in COVID-19. As for the study in general: Both acute and convalescent COVID-19 samples were obtained from the United States, Italy and Spain. The cDNA or gDNA used as material had been derived from T cells, B-cell-depleted T cells, or PBMCs.

The CDR3 runs to 12 residues. V gave up 4 bases and J gave up 6 bases, with 7 bases separating them. The V gene's germline CDR1 is SGHTA and CDR2 FQGNSA. In the original workflow: Estimates of nucleated cell counts were drawn from the amplification of reference gene primers. The data were produced by immunoSEQ multiplex PCR, yet TCRdb's version contains in-frame clones alone and is incomplete. V and J calls and clone size come straight from that table; D and trimming were deduced from the DNA. This sample has around 46,000 clones, with approximately 80% found just once. The V and J genes are TRBV7-2 and TRBJ2-1; unclear D gene. This TCR derives from a human donor with active or convalescent COVID-19. The donor label of this sample is uncertain. Material: peripheral blood. The CDR3 DNA reads as TGTGCCAGCAGCTCTAGATTCAATGAGCAGTTCTTC. Its translation is CASSSRFNEQFF.